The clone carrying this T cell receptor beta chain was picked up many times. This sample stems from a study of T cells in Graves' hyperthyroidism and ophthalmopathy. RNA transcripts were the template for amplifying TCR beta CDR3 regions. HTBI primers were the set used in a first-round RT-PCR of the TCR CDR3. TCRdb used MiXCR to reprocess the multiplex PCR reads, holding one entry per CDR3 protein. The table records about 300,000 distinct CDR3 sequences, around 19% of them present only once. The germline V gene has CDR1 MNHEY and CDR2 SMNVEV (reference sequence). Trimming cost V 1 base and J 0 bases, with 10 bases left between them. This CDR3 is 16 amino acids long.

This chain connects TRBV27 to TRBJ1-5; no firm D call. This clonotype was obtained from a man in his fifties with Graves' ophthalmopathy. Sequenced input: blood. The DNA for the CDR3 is TGTGCCAGCAGTTTATGGGCAGGAACTAGCAATCAGCCCCAGCATTTT. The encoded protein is CASSLWAGTSNQPQHF.